A single sample is the source of the 28 T cell receptor beta chains below, sequenced in a study of T cells after posttransplantation cyclophosphamide. A marrow graft followed busulfan-fludarabine conditioning, with cyclophosphamide on days +3 and +4. Clones were read by immunoSEQ multiplex PCR, and TCRdb kept only the in-frame ones, dropping some. This table holds 15,000 to 20,000 clones, 77% found once. This specimen consisted of CD8+ T cells sorted from PBMCs, obtained 1,700 to 2,000 days after a stem cell transplant with posttransplant cyclophosphamide. The receptor source for this set is a female patient in her thirties or forties who received an allogeneic stem cell transplant from a related donor, was CMV-positive, and had no GVHD. Some of the T cells may derive from the graft donor.

This chain links TRBV4-1 with TRBJ2-3, with a weak D call TRBD1 (6 bases). The CDR3 is 16 amino acids. The V gene's germline CDR1 is MGHRA and CDR2 YSYEKL. Trimming took 0 bases from V and 1 from J, leaving 11 bases between them. This chain's CDR3 is CASSQDVRGGTDTQYF. In nucleotides, the CDR3 is TGCGCCAGCAGCCAAGATGTCAGGGGCGGCACAGATACGCAGTATTTT.

The chain couples TRBV7-8 to TRBJ2-5; a possible D gene is TRBD2 (6 bases). The CDR3 is made up of 16 amino acids. Germline assignment: CDR1 SGHVS and CDR2 FQNEAQ. Deletions cut 1 base from V and 0 bases from J, with 12 bases between. The CDR3 loop is CASSLDGRGYQETQYF. The CDR3 nucleotides read TGTGCCAGCAGCTTAGATGGGCGGGGCTACCAAGAGACCCAGTACTTC.

This clone appeared a single time. CDR3 protein: CASSQGPAGVLNTGELFF. CDR3 sequence (DNA): TGCGCCAGCAGCCAAGGCCCAGCGGGGGTATTAAACACCGGGGAGCTGTTTTTT. The rearrangement uses TRBV4-1 and TRBJ2-2; 8 bases match TRBD2. The CDR3 totals 18 residues. CDR1 and CDR2 from the germline V gene are MGHRA and YSYEKL. V dropped 1 base and J dropped 2; count of bases not matched to a gene: 9.

V gene TRBV5-6 combines with J gene TRBJ1-4; no firm D call. V gave up 0 bases and J gave up 5 bases, with 14 bases separating them. This CDR3 has 16 residues. From germline, CDR1 is SGHDT and CDR2 YYEEEE. CDR3 sequence (DNA): TGTGCCAGCAGCTTGGGGGCTTCGGTGGCGAATGAAAAACTGTTTTTT. Its protein is CASSLGASVANEKLFF.

The V gene is TRBV6-1, the J gene TRBJ2-7; TRBD1 might be the D (6 bases). Germline-derived CDR1 and CDR2 are MNHNS and SASEGT. V shed 9 bases and J shed 1 base, with 7 bases lying between them. The CDR3 contains 11 residues. The CDR3, as DNA: TGTGCCAGTGACAGGTCCTACGAGCAGTACTTC. Translated, it gives CASDRSYEQYF.

The chain links TRBV4-1 to TRBJ1-2, with D possibly being TRBD1 (5 bases). This CDR3 spans 14 amino acids. V dropped 4 bases and J dropped 0 bases, with 9 bases sitting between them. Germline CDR1 is MGHRA and CDR2 is YSYEKL. The CDR3 DNA is TGCGCCAGCAGCCCACTGACAGCTAACTATGGCTACACCTTC. Residues: CASSPLTANYGYTF.

The chain carries TRBV4-1 and TRBJ2-1; the match to TRBD1 covers 8 bases. Looked up from germline, CDR1 is MGHRA and CDR2 is YSYEKL. V was pared by 0 bases and J by 2 bases, with 9 bases of the junction left unmatched. The CDR3 covers 18 residues. CDR3 sequence: CASSQDGGDRPTYNEQFF. CDR3 nucleotide sequence: TGCGCCAGCAGCCAAGACGGTGGGGACAGGCCTACCTACAATGAGCAGTTCTTC.

V and J are TRBV11-3 and TRBJ2-3, with 9 bases aligning to TRBD1. Germline V gene data show CDR1 as SGHNT and CDR2 as YENEEA. The ends lost 5 bases at V and 4 bases at J; junction bases unmatched: 4. The CDR3 extends over 14 amino acids. The CDR3 DNA follows: TGTGCCAGCAGCATTCGGGACAGGGCAGATACGCAGTATTTT. It is translated as CASSIRDRADTQYF.

The chain carries TRBV7-9 and TRBJ2-3, with D maybe TRBD1 (5 bases). The CDR3 runs to 14 residues. V lost 5 bases, J lost 10 bases, and 19 bases lay in between. The germline gives CDR1 SEHNR, CDR2 FQNEAQ (reference sequence). CDR3 protein: CASSLPGAADAQYF. CDR3 sequence (DNA): TGTGCCAGCAGCCTCCCTGGGGCGGCTGATGCGCAGTATTTT.

The chain employs TRBV6-5 and TRBJ2-7, with a tentative D call TRBD1 (6 bases). Germline CDR1 reads MNHEY; CDR2 reads SVGAGI. The V end was cut by 6 bases, the J end by 2 bases, with 11 bases between. CDR3 length equals 13 residues. CDR3 nucleotide sequence: TGTGCCAGCAGCCCTGGACAGACCTACGAGCAGTACTTC. This codes for CASSPGQTYEQYF.

This chain links TRBV7-9 with TRBJ1-5; D perhaps matches TRBD1 (5 bases). V was shortened by 4 bases and J by 4 bases, with 5 bases between the two germline ends. Germline values: CDR1 SEHNR, CDR2 FQNEAQ (reference sequence). There are 12 residues in the CDR3. The CDR3 bases are TGTGCCAGCAGCTCAGGGAATCAGCCCCAGCATTTT. This codes for CASSSGNQPQHF.

The genes are TRBV19 and TRBJ2-1; tentative D call: TRBD2 (7 bases). The V gene lost 5 bases and the J gene lost 3 bases, with 11 bases spanning the gap. The CDR3 contains 14 residues. Per the germline V gene, CDR1 is LNHDA and CDR2 is SQIVND (reference sequence). The CDR3 DNA follows: TGTGCCAGTAGTCCGGGGGGCTACTACAATGAGCAGTTCTTC. Its translation is CASSPGGYYNEQFF.

By share of the sample, this clone is hyperexpanded. The J gene is TRBJ2-7, the V gene TRBV2, with 9 bases lining up with TRBD1. This CDR3 spans 14 amino acids. Losses at the gene ends were 9 bases for V and 1 base for J; bases not matched to a gene: 7. Germline V gene data show CDR1 as SNHLY and CDR2 as FYNNEI. CDR3 nucleotides: TGTGCCAGAGGGGTCGGGACAGGGTCCTACGAGCAGTACTTC. It translates to CARGVGTGSYEQYF.

The chain links TRBV5-1 to TRBJ2-7; maybe TRBD1 (5 bases). V was pared by 0 bases and J by 3 bases, with 13 bases between. The CDR3 covers 15 residues. CDR1 SGHRS and CDR2 YFSETQ come from the germline V gene. CDR3 amino acids: CASSLEGNLYYEQYF. CDR3 sequence (DNA): TGCGCCAGCAGCTTGGAGGGGAACTTGTACTACGAGCAGTACTTC.

A few counts support this clone. Mismatch with germline at one junction end may stem from a read error. CDR3 sequence (DNA): TGTGCCAGCAGTATATCTGACAGCGCGGTCTACGAGCAGTACTTC. Translation: CASSISDSAVYEQYF. This chain connects TRBV27 to TRBJ2-7, with D tentatively TRBD1 (5 bases). The CDR3 spans 15 residues. From germline, CDR1 is MNHEY and CDR2 SMNVEV (reference sequence).

The chain is built from TRBV9 and TRBJ1-1; TRBD1 agrees at 8 bases. Germline CDR1 is SGDLS and CDR2 is YYNGEE. This CDR3 has 14 residues. V was pared by 2 bases and J by 1 base, with 1 base of the junction left unmatched. DNA for the CDR3: TGTGCCAGCAGCGTCGGACAGGGGAACACTGAAGCTTTCTTT. Translation: CASSVGQGNTEAFF.

This chain links TRBV25-1 with TRBJ2-7; D is unresolved. Trimming pared 2 bases from V and 1 base from J, leaving 6 bases between. CDR1 and CDR2 from the germline V gene are MGHDK and SYGVNS. The CDR3 covers 13 residues. CDR3 coding DNA: TGTGCCAGCAGTGAACAGTTATCCTACGAGCAGTACTTC. Protein: CASSEQLSYEQYF.

The V gene is TRBV10-2, the J gene TRBJ1-6; 11 nucleotides match TRBD1. The V and J ends lost 0 bases and 10 bases, in that order; junction bases with no gene match: 2. This CDR3 contains 15 residues. Germline V lookup: CDR1 WSHSY, CDR2 SAAADI. DNA for the CDR3: TGCGCCAGCAGTGAGTCGGACAGGGGGCACTCACCCCTCCACTTT. This gives the protein CASSESDRGHSPLHF.

This clone appeared once. The chain has TRBV7-3 and TRBJ2-2; D is perhaps TRBD2 (6 bases). The CDR3 consists of 14 residues. The ends were cut back, 5 bases at V and 3 bases at J, with 10 bases in the middle. Germline lookup yields CDR1 SGHTA and CDR2 FQGTGA. CDR3 DNA: TGTGCCAGCAGCCCGCGGGGTGACACCGGGGAGCTGTTTTTT. Translation gives CASSPRGDTGELFF.

The chain joins TRBV2 to TRBJ2-7; D gene unclear. The CDR3 totals 17 residues. CDR1 is SNHLY and CDR2 is FYNNEI in the germline V gene. Trimming removed 1 base from V and 2 bases from J, with 18 bases in between. The CDR3 region has the DNA TGTGCCAGCAGTGAAGGGGCTGGCATCGCAGGCGCCTACGAGCAGTACTTC. Residues: CASSEGAGIAGAYEQYF.

This chain joins TRBV4-2 and TRBJ2-3; 7 bases map to TRBD2. This CDR3 comprises 18 residues. The junction had 13 bases not matched to a gene; V was cut back by 0 bases and J by 4 bases. CDR1 LGHNA and CDR2 YNFKEQ come from the germline V gene. DNA of the CDR3: TGTGCCAGCAGCCAAGAGATGTATGACAGCGGGGCTGCAGATACGCAGTATTTT. This encodes CASSQEMYDSGAADTQYF.

The CDR3 DNA sequence: TGCAGCGTTGAGGGCCGTTACAATGAGCAGTTCTTC. It specifies CSVEGRYNEQFF. The chain recombines TRBV29-1 with TRBJ2-1; no firm D call. CDR3 length equals 12 residues. Trimming took off 3 bases at V and 4 bases at J, with 7 bases between the two ends. Germline CDR1 and CDR2: SQVTM and ANQGSEA.

A remark on this clone: This same CDR3 is encoded by further DNA sequences in the sample. This chain links TRBV6-1 with TRBJ2-7; no firm D call. This CDR3 is built from 11 residues. Germline V gene data show CDR1 as MNHNS and CDR2 as SASEGT. V was pared by 7 bases and J by 0 bases, with 4 bases between. This CDR3 is CASTSSYEQYF. The CDR3 DNA is TGTGCCAGCACTAGCTCCTACGAGCAGTACTTC.

The table lists this clone with a few counts. The chain links TRBV11-2 to TRBJ1-3; D not certain. The CDR3 contains 14 residues. The V and J ends lost 1 base and 6 bases respectively, with 10 bases between them. Germline loops: CDR1 SGHAT, CDR2 FQNNGV. This CDR3 reads CASSLAAGPNTIYF. CDR3 nucleotides: TGTGCCAGCAGCTTAGCGGCGGGCCCAAACACCATATATTTT. The variable domain in full, with the rest retrieved from reference TRBV11-2 and TRBJ1-3, is EAGVAQSPRYKIIEKRQSVAFWCNPISGHATLYWYQQILGQGPKLLIQFQNNGVVDDSQLPKDRFSAERLKGVDSTLKIQPAKLEDSAVYLCASSLAAGPNTIYFGEGSWLTVV.

The chain uses TRBV10-2 and TRBJ2-7, with TRBD2 matching over 12 bases. The CDR3 is 18 amino acids. V dropped 6 bases and J dropped 0; count of bases not matched to a gene: 12. CDR1 is WSHSY and CDR2 is SAAADI in the germline V gene. The DNA for the CDR3 is TGCGCCAGCAGCCCAGGGACTAGCGGGTGGGGGAGCTCCTACGAGCAGTACTTC. It encodes CASSPGTSGWGSSYEQYF.

This chain joins TRBV29-1 and TRBJ2-4, with 7 nucleotides matching TRBD1. In germline, CDR1 is SQVTM, CDR2 ANQGSEA. Trimming at V came to 6 bases and at J to 0 bases, leaving 5 bases not matched to a gene. The CDR3 is 14 residues long. In DNA form, the CDR3 reads TGCAGCGTCGGGGACAGTTTAGCCAAAAACATTCAGTACTTC. Translation gives CSVGDSLAKNIQYF.

J is TRBJ1-6 and V is TRBV6-6; 10 nucleotides match TRBD1. Germline assignment: CDR1 MNHNY and CDR2 SVGAGI (reference sequence). There are 16 residues in the CDR3. The V and J ends lost 4 bases and 7 bases, in that order; junction bases with no gene match: 7. CDR3 nucleotides: TGTGCCAGCAGTTCCCCGACAGGGGGCATCAATTCACCCCTCCACTTT. This translates into CASSSPTGGINSPLHF.

The rearrangement joins TRBV27 to TRBJ2-5; 7 nucleotides agree with TRBD1. This CDR3 spans 13 amino acids. Looked up from germline, CDR1 is MNHEY and CDR2 is SMNVEV (reference sequence). Unmatched junction bases numbered 4, after V lost 4 bases and J lost 5 bases. The DNA of the CDR3 is TGTGCCAGCAGTTCCCAGACAGGGGAGACCCAGTACTTC. Translation: CASSSQTGETQYF.